The sequence of this T cell receptor (beta chain) was determined in a study of T cell repertoires in cytomegalovirus infection. Looking at the study overall: The study used recently identified HLA-C-restricted and well-studied HLA-B-restricted CMV epitopes. Both CMV infection and a matching HLA type were indicated by public TCR beta signatures. Points from the study as a whole: In two of eight donors, the top clonotype was HLA-C-restricted CMV-specific.

TCRdb itself ran the reads through MiXCR, one entry per CDR3 protein. The repertoire has about 500,000 distinct CDR3 sequences, roughly a third of them found once; the top ten carry about 17%. This clonotype turned up a few times. Its antigen remains unidentified. CDR1 is MNHEY and CDR2 is SMNVEV in the germline V gene (reference sequence). The ends lost 2 bases at V and 0 bases at J; junction bases unmatched: 7. This CDR3 is 16 amino acids long. The chain is built from TRBV27 and TRBJ2-7; TRBD2 aligns across 7 bases. The TCR was taken from a human donor in good health (CMV status not recorded). Some clones in this sample may be carry-over from other donors' samples. Here the sequenced sample was cultured PBMCs, taken from culture after CMV antigen stimulation. CDR3: CASSLLGRESSYEQYF. Written as DNA, the CDR3 is TGTGCCAGCAGTTTACTAGGGAGGGAAAGCTCCTACGAGCAGTACTTC.